Below, 16 T cell receptor beta chains from the same sample are listed, as sequenced in a study of shared clonotypes between healthy human individuals. Sequencing was performed with immunoSEQ multiplex PCR; in TCRdb, only in-frame clones are kept and a portion is missing. This sample has millions of clones, with about 95% found just once. Sample: naive CD4+ T cells sorted from blood. The subset: CD45RA+ positively selected. The receptors stem from a man aged 18 to 29 in good health.

The chain uses TRBV6-1 and TRBJ2-3, with D possibly matching TRBD1 (5 bases). Germline lookup yields CDR1 MNHNS and CDR2 SASEGT. The ends were cut back, 7 bases at V and 0 bases at J, with 14 bases in the middle. CDR3 length: 15 residues. The CDR3 nucleotides are TGTGCCAGCAACTCTCACAGGCGTAGCACAGATACGCAGTATTTT. This gives the protein CASNSHRRSTDTQYF.

As for this clone: Other DNA sequences of this sample code for an identical CDR3. The rearrangement joins TRBV5-1 to TRBJ1-1; the D gene is possibly TRBD1 (6 bases). This CDR3 is built from 15 residues. The V end was cut by 0 bases, the J end by 0 bases, with 9 bases between. The germline CDR1 and CDR2 sequences are SGHRS and YFSETQ. The DNA for the CDR3 is TGCGCCAGCAGCTTGGTGGGGACATTGAACACTGAAGCTTTCTTT. Translating gives CASSLVGTLNTEAFF. The whole variable domain, remainder taken from reference TRBV5-1 and TRBJ1-1, is KAGVTQTPRYLIKTRGQQVTLSCSPISGHRSVSWYQQTPGQGLQFLFEYFSETQRNKGNFPGRFSGRQFSNSRSEMNVSTLELGDSALYLCASSLVGTLNTEAFFGQGTRLTVV.

The CDR3 coding sequence is TGTGCCAGCAGGGACTCCTACGTGGAAAAACTGTTTTTT. Translating gives CASRDSYVEKLFF. This chain uses TRBV6-5 with TRBJ1-4; D unresolved. V lost 6 bases, J lost 8 bases, and 13 bases lay in between. The CDR3 spans 13 residues. Germline lookup yields CDR1 MNHEY and CDR2 SVGAGI.

The chain combines TRBV2 with TRBJ1-2; 8 bases agree with TRBD1. In germline, CDR1 is SNHLY, CDR2 FYNNEI. The CDR3 covers 15 residues. V lost 8 bases and J lost 3; bases outside the gene matches: 11. The DNA of the CDR3 is TGTGCCAGCTCCTTACAGGGGGGGATGTACTATGGCTACACCTTC. Translated: CASSLQGGMYYGYTF.

V and J are TRBV6-5 and TRBJ1-1; a weak D match, TRBD1 (5 bases). Trimming removed 6 bases from V and 1 base from J, with 12 bases in between. CDR3 size: 14 residues. Germline V gives CDR1 MNHEY, CDR2 SVGAGI. The CDR3 loop reads CASSRGLSNTEAFF. The CDR3 region has the DNA TGTGCCAGCAGCCGGGGACTATCGAACACTGAAGCTTTCTTT.

This rearrangement joins TRBV4-1 to TRBJ2-7; 7 nucleotides align to TRBD1. This CDR3 contains 14 residues. The V and J ends lost 4 bases and 4 bases, in that order; junction bases with no gene match: 7. Germline V CDR1 and CDR2: MGHRA, YSYEKL. CDR3 DNA: TGCGCCAGCAGCCGCGACAGGGATAGATACGAGCAGTACTTC. It translates to CASSRDRDRYEQYF.

The chain couples TRBV2 to TRBJ2-5, with D perhaps matching TRBD2 (5 bases). V was pared by 2 bases and J by 3 bases, with 10 bases between. The CDR3 spans 14 residues. Per germline, CDR1 SNHLY and CDR2 FYNNEI. The CDR3 reads CASSELAGKETQYF. The CDR3 bases are TGTGCCAGCAGTGAACTCGCCGGGAAAGAGACCCAGTACTTC.

The genes are TRBV4-1 and TRBJ1-2; TRBD1 matches at 8 bases. The CDR3 length is 15 residues. V shed 0 bases, J shed 7 bases, and the junction held 7 bases outside the gene matches. The germline V gene encodes CDR1 MGHRA and CDR2 YSYEKL. CDR3 loop: CASSQDQARGPGYTF. CDR3 DNA sequence: TGCGCCAGCAGCCAAGATCAGGCCAGGGGGCCTGGCTACACCTTC.

The rearrangement links TRBV10-3 to TRBJ2-1, with TRBD2 matching over 15 bases. This CDR3 has 19 amino acids. CDR1 ENHRY and CDR2 SYGVKD come from the germline V gene. V trimming: 4 bases; J trimming: 8 bases; junction bases outside the gene matches: 15. This CDR3 reads CAISVPALGLAGGADEQFF. In nucleotides, the CDR3 is TGTGCCATCAGTGTCCCCGCCCTCGGACTAGCGGGAGGGGCGGATGAGCAGTTCTTC.

This rearrangement joins TRBV5-1 to TRBJ1-3, with D hard to call. The germline V gene encodes CDR1 SGHRS and CDR2 YFSETQ. The V end was cut by 5 bases, the J end by 0 bases, with 12 bases between. CDR3 length: 15 residues. CDR3 residues: CASRSDGFSGNTIYF. The CDR3 DNA sequence: TGCGCCAGCAGATCTGACGGATTCTCTGGAAACACCATATATTTT.

The CDR3, as DNA: TGTGCCAGCAGTGAGGACAGGGCCAGCTCTGGAAACACCATATATTTT. It yields the protein CASSEDRASSGNTIYF. The chain employs TRBV2 and TRBJ1-3; TRBD1 matches 8 bases. V shed 3 bases and J 0 bases; nucleotides not matched to a gene: 4. The CDR3 consists of 16 residues. Germline CDR1 and CDR2: SNHLY and FYNNEI. Supplemented by reference TRBV2 and TRBJ1-3, the full variable domain reads EPEVTQTPSHQVTQMGQEVILRCVPISNHLYFYWYRQILGQKVEFLVSFYNNEISEKSEIFDDQFSVERPDGSNFTLKIRSTKLEDSAMYFCASSEDRASSGNTIYFGEGSWLTVV.

V and J are TRBV7-9 and TRBJ1-1; a weak D match, TRBD1 (5 bases). V lost 5 bases, J lost 6 bases, and 16 bases lay in between. The CDR3 totals 14 residues. Germline loops: CDR1 SEHNR, CDR2 FQNEAQ (reference sequence). The CDR3 loop reads CASSDGAKVAEAFF. The CDR3 bases are TGTGCCAGCAGCGACGGGGCCAAGGTCGCTGAAGCTTTCTTT.

On this clone: The same CDR3 is also encoded by other DNA sequences in this sample. The chain uses TRBV5-4 and TRBJ1-3, with 7 bases that match TRBD1. The germline gives CDR1 SGHNT, CDR2 YYREEE (reference sequence). Germline trimming cut 3 bases from V and 4 bases from J; bases unmatched to any gene: 7. The CDR3 extends over 15 amino acids. The CDR3 region is CASSSGQLSGNTIYF. The CDR3 DNA reads as TGTGCCAGCAGCTCGGGACAGCTCTCCGGAAACACCATATATTTT.

This rearrangement joins TRBV11-2 to TRBJ1-1, with D perhaps TRBD1 (6 bases). With 2 bases removed from V and 1 base from J, the gap between germline ends came to 17 bases. The CDR3 sequence is 17 residues long. The V gene's germline CDR1 is SGHAT and CDR2 FQNNGV. DNA of the CDR3: TGTGCCAGCAGCTTATTGAGCGGGGGCCCACGGAACACTGAAGCTTTCTTT. Translation gives CASSLLSGGPRNTEAFF.

This rearrangement joins TRBV5-1 to TRBJ1-1; D may be TRBD1 (5 bases). V was shortened by 4 bases and J by 0 bases, with 13 bases between the two germline ends. Germline CDR1 reads SGHRS; CDR2 reads YFSETQ. The CDR3 contains 15 residues. The CDR3 is CASSQLDILNTEAFF. CDR3 coding DNA: TGCGCCAGCAGCCAGCTGGACATCCTGAACACTGAAGCTTTCTTT.

Points on this clone: The same CDR3 is also encoded by other DNA sequences in this sample. The J gene is TRBJ2-3, the V gene TRBV11-2; the D gene is possibly TRBD1 (5 bases). Trimming cost V 1 base and J 2 bases, with 7 bases left between them. CDR3 length equals 14 residues. CDR1 and CDR2 (germline): SGHAT, FQNNGV. The CDR3 sequence is CASSLGQTTDTQYF. The CDR3 DNA sequence: TGTGCCAGCAGCTTAGGACAGACCACAGATACGCAGTATTTT.